The TCR beta chain described here comes from a study of shared clonotypes between healthy human individuals. Measured with immunoSEQ multiplex PCR; TCRdb has only the in-frame clones, and not every one. The sample records about 380,000 clones, 96% being singletons. Germline-derived CDR1 and CDR2 are MDHEN and SYDVKM. J lost 2 bases, V lost 5 bases, and 7 bases had no gene match. The CDR3 extends over 15 amino acids. The specimen was memory CD8+ T cells sorted from blood. Noted subset: CD45RO+ cells pooled with CCR7-negative TemRA cells. The V call is TRBV28, the J call TRBJ2-7; 9 positions match TRBD1. The source of this sequence is a man between 25 and 39 years old in good health. The CDR3 DNA sequence: TGTGCCAGCAGTATTCCGGACAGGGGTGCCTACGAGCAGTACTTC. It is translated as CASSIPDRGAYEQYF.